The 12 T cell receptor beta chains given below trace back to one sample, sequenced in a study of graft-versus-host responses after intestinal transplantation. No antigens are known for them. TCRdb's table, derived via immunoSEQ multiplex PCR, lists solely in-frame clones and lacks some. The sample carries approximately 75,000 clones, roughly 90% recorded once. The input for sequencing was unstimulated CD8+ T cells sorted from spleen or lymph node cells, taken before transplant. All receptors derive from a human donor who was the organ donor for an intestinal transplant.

CDR3 amino acids: CASSDPTRGGANVLTF. The CDR3 DNA reads as TGTGCCAGCAGTGACCCGACTAGAGGTGGGGCCAACGTCCTGACTTTC. The V call is TRBV2, the J call TRBJ2-6; the D gene is possibly TRBD2 (6 bases). CDR1 is SNHLY, CDR2 FYNNEI, per germline. V gave up 3 bases and J gave up 3 bases, with 12 bases separating them. The CDR3 is made up of 16 amino acids.

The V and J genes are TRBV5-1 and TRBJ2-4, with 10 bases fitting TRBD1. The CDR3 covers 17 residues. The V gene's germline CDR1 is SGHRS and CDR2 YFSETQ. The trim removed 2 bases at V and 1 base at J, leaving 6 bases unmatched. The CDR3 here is CASSFDRGLEAKNIQYF. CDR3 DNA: TGCGCCAGCAGCTTCGACAGGGGGCTCGAGGCCAAAAACATTCAGTACTTC.

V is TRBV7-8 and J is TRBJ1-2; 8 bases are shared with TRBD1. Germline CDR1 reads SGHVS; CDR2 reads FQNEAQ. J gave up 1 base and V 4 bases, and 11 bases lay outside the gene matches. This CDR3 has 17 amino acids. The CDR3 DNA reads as TGTGCCAGCAGCTCGGACAGGGTAACTGACTATAACTATGGCTACACCTTC. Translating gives CASSSDRVTDYNYGYTF. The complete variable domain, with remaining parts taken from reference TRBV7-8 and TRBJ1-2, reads GAGVSQSPRYKVAKRGQDVALRCDPISGHVSLFWYQQALGQGPEFLTYFQNEAQLDKSGLPSDRFFAERPEGSVSTLKIQRTQQEDSAVYLCASSSDRVTDYNYGYTFGSGTRLTVV.

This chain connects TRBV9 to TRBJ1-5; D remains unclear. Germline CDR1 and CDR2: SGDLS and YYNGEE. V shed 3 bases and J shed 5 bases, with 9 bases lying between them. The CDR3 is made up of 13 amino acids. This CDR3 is CASSAGSHQPQHF. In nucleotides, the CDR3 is TGTGCCAGCAGCGCGGGATCGCATCAGCCCCAGCATTTT.

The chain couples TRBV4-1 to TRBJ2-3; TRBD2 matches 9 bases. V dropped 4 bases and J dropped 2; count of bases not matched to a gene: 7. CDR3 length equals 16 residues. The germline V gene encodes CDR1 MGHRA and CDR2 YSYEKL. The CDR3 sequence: CASSPERGVYTDTQYF. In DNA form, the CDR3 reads TGCGCCAGCAGCCCCGAGCGGGGGGTCTACACAGATACGCAGTATTTT.

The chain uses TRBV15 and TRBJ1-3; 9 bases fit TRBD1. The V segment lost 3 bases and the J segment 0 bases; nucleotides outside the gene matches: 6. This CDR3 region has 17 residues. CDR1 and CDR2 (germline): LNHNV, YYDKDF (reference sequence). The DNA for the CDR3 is TGTGCCACCAGCAGGGGACAGGGCCCGAGCTCTGGAAACACCATATATTTT. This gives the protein CATSRGQGPSSGNTIYF. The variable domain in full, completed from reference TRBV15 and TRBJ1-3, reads DAMVIQNPRYQVTQFGKPVTLSCSQTLNHNVMYWYQQKSSQAPKLLFHYYDKDFNNEADTPDNFQSRRPNTSFCFLDIRSPGLGDTAMYLCATSRGQGPSSGNTIYFGEGSWLTVV.

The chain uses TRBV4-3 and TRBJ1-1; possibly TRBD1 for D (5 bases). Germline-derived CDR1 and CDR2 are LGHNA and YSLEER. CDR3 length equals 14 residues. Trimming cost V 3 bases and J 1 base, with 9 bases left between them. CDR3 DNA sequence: TGCGCCAGCAGCCACACAGGCCAGAACACTGAAGCTTTCTTT. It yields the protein CASSHTGQNTEAFF.

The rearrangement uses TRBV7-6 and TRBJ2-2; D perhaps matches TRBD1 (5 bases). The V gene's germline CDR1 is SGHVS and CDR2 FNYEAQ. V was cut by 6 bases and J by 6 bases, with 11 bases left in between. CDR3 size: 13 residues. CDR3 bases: TGTGCCAGCAGAACACAGGACGCCGGGGAGCTGTTTTTT. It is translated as CASRTQDAGELFF. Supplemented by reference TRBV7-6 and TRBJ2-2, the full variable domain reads GAGVSQSPRYKVTKRGQDVALRCDPISGHVSLYWYRQALGQGPEFLTYFNYEAQQDKSGLPNDRFSAERPEGSISTLTIQRTEQRDSAMYRCASRTQDAGELFFGEGSRLTVL.

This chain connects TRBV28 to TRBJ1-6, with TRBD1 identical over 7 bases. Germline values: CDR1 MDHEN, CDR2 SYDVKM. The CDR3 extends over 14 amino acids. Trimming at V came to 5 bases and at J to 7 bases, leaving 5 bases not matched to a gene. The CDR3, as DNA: TGTGCCAGCAGTCCGACAGGGACCAATTCACCCCTCCACTTT. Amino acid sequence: CASSPTGTNSPLHF. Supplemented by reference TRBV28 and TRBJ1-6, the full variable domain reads DVKVTQSSRYLVKRTGEKVFLECVQDMDHENMFWYRQDPGLGLRLIYFSYDVKMKEKGDIPEGYSVSREKKERFSLILESASTNQTSMYLCASSPTGTNSPLHFGNGTRLTVT.

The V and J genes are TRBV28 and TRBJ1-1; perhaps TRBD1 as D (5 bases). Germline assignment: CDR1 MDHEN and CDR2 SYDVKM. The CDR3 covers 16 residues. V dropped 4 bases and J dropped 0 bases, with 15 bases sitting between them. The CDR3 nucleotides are TGTGCCAGCAGTTCCCTCCGACAGCGCATGAACACTGAAGCTTTCTTT. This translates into CASSSLRQRMNTEAFF.

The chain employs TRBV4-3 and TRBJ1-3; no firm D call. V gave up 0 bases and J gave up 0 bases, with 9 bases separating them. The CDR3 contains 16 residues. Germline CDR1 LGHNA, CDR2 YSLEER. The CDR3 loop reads CASSQDLMSSGNTIYF. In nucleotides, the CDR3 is TGCGCCAGCAGCCAAGATCTCATGAGCTCTGGAAACACCATATATTTT.

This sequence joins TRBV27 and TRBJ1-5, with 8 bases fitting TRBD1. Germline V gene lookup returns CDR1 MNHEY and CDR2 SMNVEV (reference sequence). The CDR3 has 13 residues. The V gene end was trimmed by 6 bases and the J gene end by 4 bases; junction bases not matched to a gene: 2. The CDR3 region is CASRTGGNQPQHF. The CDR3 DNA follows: TGTGCCAGCAGAACAGGGGGGAATCAGCCCCAGCATTTT.